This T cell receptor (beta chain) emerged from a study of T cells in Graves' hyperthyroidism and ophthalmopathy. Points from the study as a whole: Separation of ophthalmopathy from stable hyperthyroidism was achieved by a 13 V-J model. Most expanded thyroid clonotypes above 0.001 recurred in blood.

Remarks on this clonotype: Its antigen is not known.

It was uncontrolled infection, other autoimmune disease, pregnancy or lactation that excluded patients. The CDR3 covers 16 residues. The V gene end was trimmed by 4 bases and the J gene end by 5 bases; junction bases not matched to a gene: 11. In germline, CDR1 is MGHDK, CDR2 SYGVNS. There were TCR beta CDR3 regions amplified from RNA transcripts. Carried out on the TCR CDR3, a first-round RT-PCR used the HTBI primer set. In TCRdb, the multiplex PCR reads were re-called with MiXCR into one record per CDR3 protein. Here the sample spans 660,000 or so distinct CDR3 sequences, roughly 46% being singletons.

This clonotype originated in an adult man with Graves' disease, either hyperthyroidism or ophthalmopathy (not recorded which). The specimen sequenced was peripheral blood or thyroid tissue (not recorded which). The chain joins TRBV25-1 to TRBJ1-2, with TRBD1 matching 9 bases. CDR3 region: CASSARGRQGGYGYTF. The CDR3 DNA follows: TGTGCCAGCAGTGCTAGAGGGAGACAGGGGGGTTATGGCTACACCTTC.